The source of this T cell receptor (beta chain) is a study of shared clonotypes between healthy human individuals. Study information: Donors had three CD4 naive, three CD4 memory, two CD8 naive and one CD8 memory plate apiece.

Study-level results: The naive CD4 repertoires of a handful of donors were compared, and approximately 5% of clonotypes were shared.

Of note for this clone: As yet, its antigen is unknown.

This CDR3 has 17 amino acids. CDR1 and CDR2 from the germline V gene are MGHDK and SYGVNS. The J segment lost 5 bases and the V segment lost 1 base, leaving 13 bases of the junction unmatched. The data were produced by immunoSEQ multiplex PCR, yet TCRdb's version contains in-frame clones alone and is incomplete. The sample comprises over a million clones, approximately 98.5% of which are singletons, and approximately 0.4% rests with the top ten. Sequencing was performed on naive CD4+ T cells sorted from blood. Documented subset: CD45RA+ positively selected. The genes are TRBV25-1 and TRBJ1-1, with 7 bases fitting TRBD1. The clonotype comes from a young man in good health. CDR3 DNA: TGTGCCAGCAGTGAATGGGGGGGGCGACAGGGAAGGACTGAAGCTTTCTTT. It codes for CASSEWGGRQGRTEAFF.